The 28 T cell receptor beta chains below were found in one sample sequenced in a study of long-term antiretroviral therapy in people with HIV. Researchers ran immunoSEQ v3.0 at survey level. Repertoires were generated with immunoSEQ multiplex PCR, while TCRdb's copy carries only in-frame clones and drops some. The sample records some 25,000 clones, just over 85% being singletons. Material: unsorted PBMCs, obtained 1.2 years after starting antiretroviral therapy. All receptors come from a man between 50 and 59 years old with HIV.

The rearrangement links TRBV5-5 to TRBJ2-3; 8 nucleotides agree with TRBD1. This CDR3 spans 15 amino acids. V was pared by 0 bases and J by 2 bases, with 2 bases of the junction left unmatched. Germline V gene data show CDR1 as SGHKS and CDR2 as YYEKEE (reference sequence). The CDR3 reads CASSLVDRVTDTQYF. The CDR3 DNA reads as TGTGCCAGCAGCTTGGTGGACAGGGTCACAGATACGCAGTATTTT. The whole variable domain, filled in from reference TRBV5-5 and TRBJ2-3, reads DAGVTQSPTHLIKTRGQQVTLRCSPISGHKSVSWYQQVLGQGPQFIFQYYEKEERGRGNFPDRFSARQFPNYSSELNVNALLLGDSALYLCASSLVDRVTDTQYFGPGTRLTVL.

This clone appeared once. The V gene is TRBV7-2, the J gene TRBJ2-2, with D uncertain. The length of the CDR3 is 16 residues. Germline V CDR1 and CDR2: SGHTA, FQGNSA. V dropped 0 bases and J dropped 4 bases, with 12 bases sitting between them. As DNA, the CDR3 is TGTGCCAGCAGCTTAGCAACGACTCTGGGCACCGGGGAGCTGTTTTTT. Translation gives CASSLATTLGTGELFF.

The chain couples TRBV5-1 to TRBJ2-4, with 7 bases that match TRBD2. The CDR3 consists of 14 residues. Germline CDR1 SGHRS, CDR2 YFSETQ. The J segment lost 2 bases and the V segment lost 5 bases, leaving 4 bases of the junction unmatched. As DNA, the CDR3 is TGCGCCAGCAGTTCGGGGGGAACCAAAAACATTCAGTACTTC. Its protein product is CASSSGGTKNIQYF.

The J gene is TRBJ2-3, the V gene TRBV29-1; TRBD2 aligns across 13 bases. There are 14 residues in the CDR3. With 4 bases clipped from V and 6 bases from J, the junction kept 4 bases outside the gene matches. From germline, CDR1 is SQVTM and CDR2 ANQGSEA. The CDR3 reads CSVALAGGRDTQYF. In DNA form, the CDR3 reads TGCAGCGTTGCACTAGCGGGGGGGAGGGATACGCAGTATTTT.

The CDR3 loop is CASSLAMTGATGELFF. DNA for the CDR3: TGTGCCAGCAGCTTAGCCATGACAGGGGCCACCGGGGAGCTGTTTTTT. The chain combines TRBV7-9 with TRBJ2-2; the match to TRBD1 covers 8 bases. Germline CDR1 reads SEHNR; CDR2 reads FQNEAQ (reference sequence). The length of the CDR3 is 16 residues. V lost 0 bases to trimming and J lost 4 bases; unmatched junction nucleotides: 4.

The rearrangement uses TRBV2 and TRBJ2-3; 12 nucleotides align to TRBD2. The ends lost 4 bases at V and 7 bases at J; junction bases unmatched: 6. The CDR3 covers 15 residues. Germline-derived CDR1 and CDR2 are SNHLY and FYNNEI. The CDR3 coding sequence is TGTGCCAGCAGTGGAGGGGGGACTAGCGGGTATACGCAGTATTTT. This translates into CASSGGGTSGYTQYF.

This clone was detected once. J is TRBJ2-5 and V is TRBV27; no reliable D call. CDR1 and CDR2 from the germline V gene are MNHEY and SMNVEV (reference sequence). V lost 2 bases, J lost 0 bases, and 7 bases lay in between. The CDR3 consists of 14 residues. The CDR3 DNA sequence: TGTGCCAGCAGTTTAAAGCCGTACCAAGAGACCCAGTACTTC. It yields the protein CASSLKPYQETQYF.

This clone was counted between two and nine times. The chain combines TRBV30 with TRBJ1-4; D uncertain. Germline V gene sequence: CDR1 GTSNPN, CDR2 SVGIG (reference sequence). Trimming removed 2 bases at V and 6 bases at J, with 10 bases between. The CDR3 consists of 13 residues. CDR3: CAWSYGSYEKLFF. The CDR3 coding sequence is TGTGCCTGGAGTTATGGTAGTTATGAAAAACTGTTTTTT.

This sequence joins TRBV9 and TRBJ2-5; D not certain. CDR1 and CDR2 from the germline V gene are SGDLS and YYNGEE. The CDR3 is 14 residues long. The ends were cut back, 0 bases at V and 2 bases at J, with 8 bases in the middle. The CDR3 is CASSVEGLQETQYF. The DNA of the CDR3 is TGTGCCAGCAGCGTAGAGGGATTACAAGAGACCCAGTACTTC.

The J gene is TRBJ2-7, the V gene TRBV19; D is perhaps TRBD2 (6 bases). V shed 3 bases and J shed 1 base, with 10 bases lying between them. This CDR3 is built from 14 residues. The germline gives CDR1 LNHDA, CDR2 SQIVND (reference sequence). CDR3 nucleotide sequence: TGTGCCAGTAGTATGAGGGCGGGGTCCTACGAGCAGTACTTC. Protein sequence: CASSMRAGSYEQYF.

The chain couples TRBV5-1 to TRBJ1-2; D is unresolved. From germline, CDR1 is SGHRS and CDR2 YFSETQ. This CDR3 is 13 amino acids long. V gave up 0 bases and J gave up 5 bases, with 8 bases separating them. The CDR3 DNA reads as TGCGCCAGCAGCTTGGAGACGGGTTATGGCTACACCTTC. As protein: CASSLETGYGYTF.

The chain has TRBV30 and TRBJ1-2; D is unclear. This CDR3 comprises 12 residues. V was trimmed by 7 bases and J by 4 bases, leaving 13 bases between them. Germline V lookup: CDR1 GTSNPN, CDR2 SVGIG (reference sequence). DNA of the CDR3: TGTGCCTTTACCCAAGGAGGCTATGGCTACACCTTC. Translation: CAFTQGGYGYTF.

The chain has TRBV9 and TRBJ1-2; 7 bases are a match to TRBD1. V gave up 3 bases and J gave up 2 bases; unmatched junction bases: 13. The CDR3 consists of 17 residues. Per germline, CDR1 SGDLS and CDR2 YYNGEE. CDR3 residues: CASSAEPGTAGNYGYTF. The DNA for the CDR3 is TGTGCCAGCAGCGCAGAGCCTGGGACAGCCGGAAACTATGGCTACACCTTC.

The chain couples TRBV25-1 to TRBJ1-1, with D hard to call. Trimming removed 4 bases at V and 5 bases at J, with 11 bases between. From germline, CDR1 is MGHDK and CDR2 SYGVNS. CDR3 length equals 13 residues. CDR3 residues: CASSVGDGTEAFF. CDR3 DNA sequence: TGTGCCAGCAGTGTAGGAGATGGGACTGAAGCTTTCTTT.

The CDR3, as DNA: TGTGCCAGCAGTTTAACGAGCTCCTACGAGCAGTACTTC. This gives the protein CASSLTSSYEQYF. V is TRBV27 and J is TRBJ2-7; D is unresolved. Between the trimmed V and J ends, which lost 2 bases and 0 bases, there was a span of 5 bases. This CDR3 has 13 residues. Germline V CDR1 and CDR2: MNHEY, SMNVEV (reference sequence).

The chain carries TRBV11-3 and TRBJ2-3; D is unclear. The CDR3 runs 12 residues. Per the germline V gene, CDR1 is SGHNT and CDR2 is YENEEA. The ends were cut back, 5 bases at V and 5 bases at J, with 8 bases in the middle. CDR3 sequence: CASSRREDTQYF. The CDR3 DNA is TGTGCCAGCAGCCGAAGGGAAGATACGCAGTATTTT.

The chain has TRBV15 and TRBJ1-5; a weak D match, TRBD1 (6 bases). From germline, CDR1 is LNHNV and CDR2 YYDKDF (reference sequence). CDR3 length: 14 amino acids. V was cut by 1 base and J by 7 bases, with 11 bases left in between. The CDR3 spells CATSRGGLEQPQHF. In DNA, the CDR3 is TGTGCCACCAGCAGAGGGGGGCTGGAGCAGCCCCAGCATTTT.

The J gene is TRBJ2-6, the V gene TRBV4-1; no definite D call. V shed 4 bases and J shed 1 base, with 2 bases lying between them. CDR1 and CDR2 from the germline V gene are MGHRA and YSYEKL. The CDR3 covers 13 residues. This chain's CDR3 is CASSPSGANVLTF. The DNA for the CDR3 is TGCGCCAGCAGCCCGTCTGGGGCCAACGTCCTGACTTTC.

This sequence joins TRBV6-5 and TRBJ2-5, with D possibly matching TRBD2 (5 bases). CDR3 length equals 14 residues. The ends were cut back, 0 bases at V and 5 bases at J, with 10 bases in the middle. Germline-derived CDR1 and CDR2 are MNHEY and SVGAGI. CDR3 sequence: CASSYSRRVETQYF. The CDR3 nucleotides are TGTGCCAGCAGTTACTCGAGGCGGGTGGAGACCCAGTACTTC.

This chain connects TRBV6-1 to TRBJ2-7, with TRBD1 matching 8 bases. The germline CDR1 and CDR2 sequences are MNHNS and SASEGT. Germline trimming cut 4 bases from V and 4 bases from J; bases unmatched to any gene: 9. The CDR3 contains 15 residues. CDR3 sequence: CASSAGQGPPYEQYF. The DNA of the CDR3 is TGTGCCAGCAGTGCCGGACAGGGACCCCCTTACGAGCAGTACTTC.

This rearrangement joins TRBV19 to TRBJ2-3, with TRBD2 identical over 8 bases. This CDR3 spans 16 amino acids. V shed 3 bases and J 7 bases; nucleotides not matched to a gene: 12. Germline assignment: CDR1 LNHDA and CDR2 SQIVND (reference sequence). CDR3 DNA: TGTGCCAGTAGTATCTCCGGGGGGGGCTACGTAAATACGCAGTATTTT. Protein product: CASSISGGGYVNTQYF.

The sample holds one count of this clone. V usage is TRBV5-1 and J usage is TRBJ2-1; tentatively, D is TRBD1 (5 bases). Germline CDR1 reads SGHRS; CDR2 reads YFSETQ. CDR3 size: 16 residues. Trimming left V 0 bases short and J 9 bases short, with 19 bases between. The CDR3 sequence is CASSLGVGVGSGEQFF. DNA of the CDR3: TGCGCCAGCAGCTTGGGGGTAGGGGTAGGGTCCGGTGAGCAGTTCTTC.

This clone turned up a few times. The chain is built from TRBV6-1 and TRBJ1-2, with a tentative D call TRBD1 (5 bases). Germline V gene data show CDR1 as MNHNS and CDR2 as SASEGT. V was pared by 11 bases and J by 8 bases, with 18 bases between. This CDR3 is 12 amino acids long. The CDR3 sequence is CALRGTYEGYTF. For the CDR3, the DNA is TGTGCCCTCCGGGGGACGTATGAGGGCTACACCTTC.

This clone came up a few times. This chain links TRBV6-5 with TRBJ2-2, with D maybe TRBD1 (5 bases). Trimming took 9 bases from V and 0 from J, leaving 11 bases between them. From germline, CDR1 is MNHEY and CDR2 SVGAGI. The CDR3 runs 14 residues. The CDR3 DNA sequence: TGTGCCAGTTATGACAGCCCGAACACCGGGGAGCTGTTTTTT. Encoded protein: CASYDSPNTGELFF.

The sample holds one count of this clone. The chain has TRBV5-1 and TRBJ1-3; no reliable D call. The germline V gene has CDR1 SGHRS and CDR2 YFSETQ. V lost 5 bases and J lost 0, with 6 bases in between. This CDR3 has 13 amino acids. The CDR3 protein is CASRPSSGNTIYF. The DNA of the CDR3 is TGCGCCAGCAGGCCGAGCTCTGGAAACACCATATATTTT.

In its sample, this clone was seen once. CDR3 sequence reads: CASSSQGPEQFF. The DNA of the CDR3 is TGTGCCAGCAGCTCACAGGGGCCTGAGCAGTTCTTC. This sequence joins TRBV13 and TRBJ2-1, with 7 bases matching TRBD1. V gave up 4 bases and J gave up 9 bases; unmatched junction bases: 3. Germline V gives CDR1 PRHDT, CDR2 FYEKMQ (reference sequence). The CDR3 is 12 amino acids.

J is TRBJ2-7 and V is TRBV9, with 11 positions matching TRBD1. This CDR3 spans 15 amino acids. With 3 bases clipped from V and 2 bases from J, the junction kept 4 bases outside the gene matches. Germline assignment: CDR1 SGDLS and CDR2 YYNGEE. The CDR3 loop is CASSAGTGGTYEQYF. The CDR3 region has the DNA TGTGCCAGCAGCGCCGGGACAGGGGGGACCTACGAGCAGTACTTC. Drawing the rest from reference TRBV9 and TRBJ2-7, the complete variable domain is DSGVTQTPKHLITATGQRVTLRCSPRSGDLSVYWYQQSLDQGLQFLIQYYNGEERAKGNILERFSAQQFPDLHSELNLSSLELGDSALYFCASSAGTGGTYEQYFGPGTRLTVT.

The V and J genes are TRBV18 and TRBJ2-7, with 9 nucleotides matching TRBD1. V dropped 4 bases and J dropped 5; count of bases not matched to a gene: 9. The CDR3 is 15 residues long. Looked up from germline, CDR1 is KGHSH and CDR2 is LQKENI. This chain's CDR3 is CASSQTTGGPHEQYF. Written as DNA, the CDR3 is TGTGCCAGCTCACAAACGACAGGGGGTCCCCACGAGCAGTACTTC.